This T cell receptor beta chain appears in the sequencing data of a study of cytomegalovirus exposure and HLA in healthy donors. The PCR was carried out with 60 Vbeta primers and 13 Jbeta primers. Data came from immunoSEQ multiplex PCR; TCRdb stores just in-frame clones and leaves some out. This sample has roughly 90,000 clones; around three quarters occur once, and the top ten carry about 4.5%. The CDR3 is made up of 14 amino acids. Germline values: CDR1 LNHDA, CDR2 SQIVND (reference sequence). Trimming shortened V by 5 bases and J by 8 bases, and 16 bases separated the two germline ends. Sequencing was performed on PBMCs. The chain couples TRBV19 to TRBJ2-1, with D perhaps TRBD2 (5 bases). This TCR derives from a woman aged 35 to 49 in good health and CMV-seropositive. The CDR3: CASSQVHGVHEQFF. The DNA for the CDR3 is TGTGCCAGTAGTCAAGTCCACGGGGTCCATGAGCAGTTCTTC.